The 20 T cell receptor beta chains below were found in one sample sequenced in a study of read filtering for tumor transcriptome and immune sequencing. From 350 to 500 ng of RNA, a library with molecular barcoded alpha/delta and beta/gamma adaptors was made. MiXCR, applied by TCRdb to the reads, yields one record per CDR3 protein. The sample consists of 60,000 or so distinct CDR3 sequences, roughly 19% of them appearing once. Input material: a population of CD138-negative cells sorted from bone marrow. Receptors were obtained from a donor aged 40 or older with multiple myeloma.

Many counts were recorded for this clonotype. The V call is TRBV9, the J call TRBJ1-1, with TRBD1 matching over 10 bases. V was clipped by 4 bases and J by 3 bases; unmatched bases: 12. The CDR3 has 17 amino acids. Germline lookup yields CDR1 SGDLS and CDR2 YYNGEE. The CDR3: CASSPGQGGVGHTEAFF. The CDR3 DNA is TGTGCCAGCAGCCCCGGACAGGGGGGAGTTGGGCACACTGAAGCTTTCTTT.

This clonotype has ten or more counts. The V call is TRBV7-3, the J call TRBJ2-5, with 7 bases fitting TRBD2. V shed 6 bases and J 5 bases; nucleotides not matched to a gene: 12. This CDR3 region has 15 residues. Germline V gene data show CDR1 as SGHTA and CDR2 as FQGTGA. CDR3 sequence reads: CASSPRGRASETQYF. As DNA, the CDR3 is TGTGCCAGCAGTCCCCGTGGGAGGGCGAGTGAGACCCAGTACTTC.

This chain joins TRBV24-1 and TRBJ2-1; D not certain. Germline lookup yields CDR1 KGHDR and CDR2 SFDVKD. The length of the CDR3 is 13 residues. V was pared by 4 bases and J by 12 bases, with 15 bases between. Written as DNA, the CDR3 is TGTGCCACCAGTGACCACTATTCCGACGGGCAGTTCTTC. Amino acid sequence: CATSDHYSDGQFF.

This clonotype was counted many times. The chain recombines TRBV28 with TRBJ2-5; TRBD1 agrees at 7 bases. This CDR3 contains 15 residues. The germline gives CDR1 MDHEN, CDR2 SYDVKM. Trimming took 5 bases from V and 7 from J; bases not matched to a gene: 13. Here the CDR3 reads CASSKSLGQLLTQYF. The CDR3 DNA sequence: TGTGCCAGCAGTAAGAGCCTGGGACAGTTGCTGACCCAGTACTTC.

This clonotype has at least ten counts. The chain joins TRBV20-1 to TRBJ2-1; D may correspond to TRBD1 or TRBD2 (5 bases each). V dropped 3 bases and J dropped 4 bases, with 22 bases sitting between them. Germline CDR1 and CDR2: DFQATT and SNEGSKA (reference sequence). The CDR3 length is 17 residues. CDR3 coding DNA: TGCAGTGCTAGGGATTGGACTCCAAAAGGGGTTTACAATGAGCAGTTCTTC. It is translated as CSARDWTPKGVYNEQFF.

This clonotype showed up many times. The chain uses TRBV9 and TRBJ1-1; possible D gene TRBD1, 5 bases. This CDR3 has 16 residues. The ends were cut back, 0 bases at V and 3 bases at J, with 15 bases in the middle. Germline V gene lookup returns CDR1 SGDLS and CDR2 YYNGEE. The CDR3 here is CASSVGGGGVDTEAFF. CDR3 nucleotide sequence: TGTGCCAGCAGCGTAGGCGGGGGAGGGGTGGACACTGAAGCTTTCTTT.

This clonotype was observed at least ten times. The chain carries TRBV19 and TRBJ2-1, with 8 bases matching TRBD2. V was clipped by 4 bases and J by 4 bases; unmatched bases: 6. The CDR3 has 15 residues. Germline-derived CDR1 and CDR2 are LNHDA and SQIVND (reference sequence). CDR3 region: CASSTLAGPYNEQFF. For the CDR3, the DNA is TGTGCCAGTAGTACCTTAGCGGGACCGTACAATGAGCAGTTCTTC.

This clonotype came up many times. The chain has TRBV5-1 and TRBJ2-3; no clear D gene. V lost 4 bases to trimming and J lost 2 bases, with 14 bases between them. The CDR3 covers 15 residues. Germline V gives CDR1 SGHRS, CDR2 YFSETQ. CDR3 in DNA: TGCGCCAGCAGCGTCATTACCCCCCTCACAGATACGCAGTATTTT. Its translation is CASSVITPLTDTQYF. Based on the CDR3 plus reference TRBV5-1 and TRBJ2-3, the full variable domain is KAGVTQTPRYLIKTRGQQVTLSCSPISGHRSVSWYQQTPGQGLQFLFEYFSETQRNKGNFPGRFSGRQFSNSRSEMNVSTLELGDSALYLCASSVITPLTDTQYFGPGTRLTVL.

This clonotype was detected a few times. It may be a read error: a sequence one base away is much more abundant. DNA of the CDR3: TGCGCCAGCAGCGAACAGCGGGGGGCCTACGAGCAGAACTTC. This sequence encodes CASSEQRGAYEQNF. The genes are TRBV5-1 and TRBJ2-7; 9 nucleotides match TRBD2. Germline assignment: CDR1 SGHRS and CDR2 YFSETQ. This CDR3 region has 14 residues.

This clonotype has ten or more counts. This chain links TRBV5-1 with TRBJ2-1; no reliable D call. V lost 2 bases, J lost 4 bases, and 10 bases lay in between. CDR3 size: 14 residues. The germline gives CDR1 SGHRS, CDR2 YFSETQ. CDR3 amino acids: CASSFDGLYNEQFF. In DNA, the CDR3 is TGCGCCAGCAGCTTCGACGGGTTGTACAATGAGCAGTTCTTC.

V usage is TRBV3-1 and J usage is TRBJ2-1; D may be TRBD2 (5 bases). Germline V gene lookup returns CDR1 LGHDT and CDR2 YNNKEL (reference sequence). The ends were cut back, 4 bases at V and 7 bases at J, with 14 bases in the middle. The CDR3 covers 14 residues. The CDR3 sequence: CASSLDILANEQFF. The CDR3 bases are TGTGCCAGCAGCCTAGATATCCTAGCAAATGAGCAGTTCTTC.

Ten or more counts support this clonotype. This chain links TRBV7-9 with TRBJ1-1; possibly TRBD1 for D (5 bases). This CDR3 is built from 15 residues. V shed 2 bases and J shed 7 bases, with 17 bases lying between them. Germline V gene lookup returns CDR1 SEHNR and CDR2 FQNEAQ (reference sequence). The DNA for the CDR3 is TGTGCCAGCAGCTTACAGGGATCCGGGTTCCTTGAAGCTTTCTTT. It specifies CASSLQGSGFLEAFF.

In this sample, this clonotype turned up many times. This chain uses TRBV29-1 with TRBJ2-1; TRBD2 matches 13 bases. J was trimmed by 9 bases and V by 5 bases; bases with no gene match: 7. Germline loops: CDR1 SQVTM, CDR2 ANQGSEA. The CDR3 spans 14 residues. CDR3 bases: TGCAGCGTTTCACCCGGGACTAGCGGGATTGAGCAGTTCTTC. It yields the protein CSVSPGTSGIEQFF.

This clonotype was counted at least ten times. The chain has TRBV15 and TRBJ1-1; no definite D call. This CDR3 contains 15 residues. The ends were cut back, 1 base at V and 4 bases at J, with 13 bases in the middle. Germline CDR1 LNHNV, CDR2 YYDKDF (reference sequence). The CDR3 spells CATSRASGGPTEAFF. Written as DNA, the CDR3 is TGTGCCACCAGCAGAGCTTCGGGCGGTCCCACTGAAGCTTTCTTT. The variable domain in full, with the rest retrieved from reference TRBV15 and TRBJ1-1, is DAMVIQNPRYQVTQFGKPVTLSCSQTLNHNVMYWYQQKSSQAPKLLFHYYDKDFNNEADTPDNFQSRRPNTSFCFLDIRSPGLGDTAMYLCATSRASGGPTEAFFGQGTRLTVV.

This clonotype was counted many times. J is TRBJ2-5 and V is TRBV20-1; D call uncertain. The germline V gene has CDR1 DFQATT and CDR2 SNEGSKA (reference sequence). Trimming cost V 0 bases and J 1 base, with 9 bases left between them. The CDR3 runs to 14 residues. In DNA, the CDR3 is TGCAGTGCTAGAGATTGGCTAGGCCAAGAGACCCAGTACTTC. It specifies CSARDWLGQETQYF.

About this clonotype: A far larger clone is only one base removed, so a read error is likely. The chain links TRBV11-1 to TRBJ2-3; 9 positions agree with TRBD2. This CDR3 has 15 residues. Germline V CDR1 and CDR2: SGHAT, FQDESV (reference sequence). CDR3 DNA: TGTGCCAGCGGCTTAGTTAGCGGGAGCTCAGATACGCAGTATTTT. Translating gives CASGLVSGSSDTQYF.

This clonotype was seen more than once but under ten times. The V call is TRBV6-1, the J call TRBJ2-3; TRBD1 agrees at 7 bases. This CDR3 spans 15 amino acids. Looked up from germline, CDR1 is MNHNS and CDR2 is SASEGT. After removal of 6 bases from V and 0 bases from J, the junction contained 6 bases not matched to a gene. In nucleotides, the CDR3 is TGTGCCAGCAGGGACAGGTCCCTTAGCACAGATACGCAGTATTTT. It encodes CASRDRSLSTDTQYF.

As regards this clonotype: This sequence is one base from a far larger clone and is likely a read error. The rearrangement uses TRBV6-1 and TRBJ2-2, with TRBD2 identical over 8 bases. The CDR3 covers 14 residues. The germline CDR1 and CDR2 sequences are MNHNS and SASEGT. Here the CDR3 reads CASLPGGRGGELSF. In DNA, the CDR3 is TGTGCCAGCCTCCCGGGGGGGCGAGGCGGGGAGCTGTCTTTT.

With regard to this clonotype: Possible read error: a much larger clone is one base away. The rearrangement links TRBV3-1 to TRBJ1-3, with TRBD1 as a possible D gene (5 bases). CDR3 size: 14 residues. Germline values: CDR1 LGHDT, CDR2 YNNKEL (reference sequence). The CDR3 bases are TGTGCCAGCAGCCTCGGGGGGGTCGGAAACACCGTATATTTT. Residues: CASSLGGVGNTVYF.

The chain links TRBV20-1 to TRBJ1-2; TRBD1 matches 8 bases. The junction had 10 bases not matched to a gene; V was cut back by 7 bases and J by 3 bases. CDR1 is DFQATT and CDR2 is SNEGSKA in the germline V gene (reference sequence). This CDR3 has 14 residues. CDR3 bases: TGCAGTGTCAAATCCACAGGGGGAGACTATGGCTACACCTTC. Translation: CSVKSTGGDYGYTF.